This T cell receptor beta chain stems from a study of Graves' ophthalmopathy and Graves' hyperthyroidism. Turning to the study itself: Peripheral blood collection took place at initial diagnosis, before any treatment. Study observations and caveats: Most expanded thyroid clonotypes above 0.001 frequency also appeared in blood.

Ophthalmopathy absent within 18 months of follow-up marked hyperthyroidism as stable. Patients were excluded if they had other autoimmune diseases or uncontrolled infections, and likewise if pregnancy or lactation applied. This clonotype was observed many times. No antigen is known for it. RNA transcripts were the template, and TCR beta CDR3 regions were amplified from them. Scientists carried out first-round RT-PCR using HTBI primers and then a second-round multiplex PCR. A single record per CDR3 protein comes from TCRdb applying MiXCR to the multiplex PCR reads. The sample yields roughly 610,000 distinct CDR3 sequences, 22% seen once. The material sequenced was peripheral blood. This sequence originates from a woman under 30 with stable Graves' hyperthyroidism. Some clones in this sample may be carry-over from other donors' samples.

The CDR3: CASSGTGVQQETQYF. In DNA, the CDR3 is TGTGCCAGCAGCGGAACGGGAGTCCAACAAGAGACCCAGTACTTC. The chain is built from TRBV13 and TRBJ2-5; possible D gene TRBD2, 6 bases. The germline V gene has CDR1 PRHDT and CDR2 FYEKMQ (reference sequence). The germline V and J ends were trimmed by 5 bases and 2 bases, with 15 bases remaining between them. The CDR3 has 15 amino acids.